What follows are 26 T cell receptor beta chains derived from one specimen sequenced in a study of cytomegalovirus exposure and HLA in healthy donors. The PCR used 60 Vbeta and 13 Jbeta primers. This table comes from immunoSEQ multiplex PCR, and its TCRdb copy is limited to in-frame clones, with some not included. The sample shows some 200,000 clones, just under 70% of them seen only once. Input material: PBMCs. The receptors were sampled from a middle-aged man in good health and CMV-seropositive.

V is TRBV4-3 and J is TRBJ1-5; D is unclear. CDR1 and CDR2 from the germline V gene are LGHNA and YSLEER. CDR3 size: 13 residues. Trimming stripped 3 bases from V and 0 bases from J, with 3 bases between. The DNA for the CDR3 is TGCGCCAGCAGCCAGTATAGCAATCAGCCCCAGCATTTT. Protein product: CASSQYSNQPQHF.

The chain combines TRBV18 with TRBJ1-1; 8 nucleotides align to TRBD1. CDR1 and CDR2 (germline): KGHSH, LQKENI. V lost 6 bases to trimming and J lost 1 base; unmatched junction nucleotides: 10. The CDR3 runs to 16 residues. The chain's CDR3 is CASSHKTGGSNTEAFF. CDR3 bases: TGTGCCAGCTCGCACAAAACAGGGGGTTCGAACACTGAAGCTTTCTTT.

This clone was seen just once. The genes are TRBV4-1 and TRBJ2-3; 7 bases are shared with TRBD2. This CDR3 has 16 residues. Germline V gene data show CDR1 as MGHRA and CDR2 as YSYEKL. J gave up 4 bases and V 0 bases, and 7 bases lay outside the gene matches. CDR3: CASSQDSGRPPDTQYF. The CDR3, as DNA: TGCGCCAGCAGCCAAGATAGCGGGCGGCCTCCAGATACGCAGTATTTT.

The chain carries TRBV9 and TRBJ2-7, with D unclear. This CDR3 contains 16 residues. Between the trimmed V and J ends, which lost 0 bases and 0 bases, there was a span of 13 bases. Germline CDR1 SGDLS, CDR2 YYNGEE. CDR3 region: CASSVESGRGSYEQYF. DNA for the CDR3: TGTGCCAGCAGCGTAGAGAGTGGCCGAGGCTCCTACGAGCAGTACTTC.

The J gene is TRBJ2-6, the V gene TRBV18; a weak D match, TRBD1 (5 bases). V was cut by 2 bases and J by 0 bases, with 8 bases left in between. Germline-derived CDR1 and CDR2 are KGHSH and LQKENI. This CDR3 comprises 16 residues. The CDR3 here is CASSPTDSSGANVLTF. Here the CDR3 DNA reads TGTGCCAGCTCACCAACAGACAGCTCTGGGGCCAACGTCCTGACTTTC.

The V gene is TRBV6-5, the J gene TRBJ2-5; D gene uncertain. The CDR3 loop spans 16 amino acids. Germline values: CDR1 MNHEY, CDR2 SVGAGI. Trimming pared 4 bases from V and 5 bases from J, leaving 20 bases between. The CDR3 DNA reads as TGTGCCAGCAGTTCCTCCAGGTCAGGCGCAGGCGAGACCCAGTACTTC. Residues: CASSSSRSGAGETQYF.

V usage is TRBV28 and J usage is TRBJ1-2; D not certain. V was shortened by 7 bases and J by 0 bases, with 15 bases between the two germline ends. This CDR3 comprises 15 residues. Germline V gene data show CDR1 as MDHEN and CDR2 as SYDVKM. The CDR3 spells CASTYLQRPNYGYTF. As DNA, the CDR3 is TGTGCCAGCACTTATCTACAGAGACCTAACTATGGCTACACCTTC.

CDR3: CASSTGTGDYEQYF. Here the CDR3 DNA reads TGTGCCAGTAGTACCGGGACAGGCGACTACGAGCAGTACTTC. The V gene is TRBV19, the J gene TRBJ2-7, with 8 positions matching TRBD1. From germline, CDR1 is LNHDA and CDR2 SQIVND (reference sequence). This CDR3 has 14 amino acids. V shed 4 bases and J 3 bases; nucleotides not matched to a gene: 5.

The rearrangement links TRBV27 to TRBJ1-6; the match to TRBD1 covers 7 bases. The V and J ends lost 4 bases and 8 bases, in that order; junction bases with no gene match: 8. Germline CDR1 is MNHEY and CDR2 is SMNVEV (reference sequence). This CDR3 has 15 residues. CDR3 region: CASSSTGTADSPLHF. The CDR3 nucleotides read TGTGCCAGCAGTTCAACCGGGACAGCCGATTCACCCCTCCACTTT.

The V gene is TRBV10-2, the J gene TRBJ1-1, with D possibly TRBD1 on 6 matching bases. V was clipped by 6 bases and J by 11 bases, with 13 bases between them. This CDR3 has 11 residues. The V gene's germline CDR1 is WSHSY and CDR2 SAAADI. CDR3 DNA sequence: TGCGCCAGCAGCCCAGGGGATAGTGCTTTCTTT. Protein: CASSPGDSAFF.

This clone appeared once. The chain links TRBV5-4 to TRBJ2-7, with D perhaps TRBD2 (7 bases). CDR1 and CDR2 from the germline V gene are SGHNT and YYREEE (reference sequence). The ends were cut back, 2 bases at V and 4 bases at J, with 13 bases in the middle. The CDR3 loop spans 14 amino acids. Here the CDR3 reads CASSFRGAEYEQYF. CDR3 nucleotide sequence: TGTGCCAGCAGCTTTCGGGGGGCAGAGTACGAGCAGTACTTC. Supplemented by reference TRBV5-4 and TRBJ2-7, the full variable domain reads ETGVTQSPTHLIKTRGQQVTLRCSSQSGHNTVSWYQQALGQGPQFIFQYYREEENGRGNFPPRFSGLQFPNYSSELNVNALELDDSALYLCASSFRGAEYEQYFGPGTRLTVT.

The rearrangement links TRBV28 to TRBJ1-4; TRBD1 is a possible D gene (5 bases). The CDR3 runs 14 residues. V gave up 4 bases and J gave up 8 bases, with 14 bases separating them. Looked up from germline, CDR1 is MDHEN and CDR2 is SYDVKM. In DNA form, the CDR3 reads TGTGCCAGCAGTTATCGGACATTCGACGAAAAACTGTTTTTT. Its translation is CASSYRTFDEKLFF. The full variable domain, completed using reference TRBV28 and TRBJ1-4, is DVKVTQSSRYLVKRTGEKVFLECVQDMDHENMFWYRQDPGLGLRLIYFSYDVKMKEKGDIPEGYSVSREKKERFSLILESASTNQTSMYLCASSYRTFDEKLFFGSGTQLSVL.

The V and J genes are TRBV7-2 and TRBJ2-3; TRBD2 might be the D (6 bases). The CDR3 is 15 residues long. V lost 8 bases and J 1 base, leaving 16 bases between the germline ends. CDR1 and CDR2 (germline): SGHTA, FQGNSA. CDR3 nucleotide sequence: TGTGCCAGCGGCCTCTTGGGGGGAGGCACAGATACGCAGTATTTT. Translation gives CASGLLGGGTDTQYF.

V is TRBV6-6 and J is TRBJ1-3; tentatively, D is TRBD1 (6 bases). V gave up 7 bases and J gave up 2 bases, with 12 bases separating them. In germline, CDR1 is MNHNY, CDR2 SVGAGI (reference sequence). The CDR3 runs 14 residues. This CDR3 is CASTLTGPGNTIYF. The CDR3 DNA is TGTGCCAGCACCCTAACAGGGCCTGGAAACACCATATATTTT.

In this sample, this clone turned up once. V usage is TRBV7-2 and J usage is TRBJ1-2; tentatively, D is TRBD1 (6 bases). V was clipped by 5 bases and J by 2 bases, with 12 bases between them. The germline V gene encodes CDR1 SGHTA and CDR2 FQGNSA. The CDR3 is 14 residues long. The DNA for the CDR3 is TGTGCCAGCAGCAAGTCCGGGACAAACTATGGCTACACCTTC. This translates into CASSKSGTNYGYTF. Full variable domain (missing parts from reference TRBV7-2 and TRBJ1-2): GAGVSQSPSNKVTEKGKDVELRCDPISGHTALYWYRQSLGQGLEFLIYFQGNSAPDKSGLPSDRFSAERTGGSVSTLTIQRTQQEDSAVYLCASSKSGTNYGYTFGSGTRLTVV.

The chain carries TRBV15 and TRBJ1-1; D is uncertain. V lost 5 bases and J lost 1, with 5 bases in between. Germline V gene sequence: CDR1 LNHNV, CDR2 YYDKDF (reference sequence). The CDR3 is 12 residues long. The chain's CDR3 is CATSPGNTEAFF. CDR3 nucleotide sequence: TGTGCCACCAGCCCCGGGAACACTGAAGCTTTCTTT. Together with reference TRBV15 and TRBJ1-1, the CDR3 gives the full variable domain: DAMVIQNPRYQVTQFGKPVTLSCSQTLNHNVMYWYQQKSSQAPKLLFHYYDKDFNNEADTPDNFQSRRPNTSFCFLDIRSPGLGDTAMYLCATSPGNTEAFFGQGTRLTVV.

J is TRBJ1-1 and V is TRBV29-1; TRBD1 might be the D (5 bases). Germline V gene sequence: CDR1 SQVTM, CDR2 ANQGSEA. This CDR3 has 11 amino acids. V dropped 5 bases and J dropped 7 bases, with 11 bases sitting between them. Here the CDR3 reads CSVLGGVEAFF. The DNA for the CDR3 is TGCAGCGTTCTCGGGGGTGTTGAAGCTTTCTTT. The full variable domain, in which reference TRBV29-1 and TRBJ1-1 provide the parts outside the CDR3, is SAVISQKPSRDICQRGTSLTIQCQVDSQVTMMFWYRQQPGQSLTLIATANQGSEATYESGFVIDKFPISRPNLTFSTLTVSNMSPEDSSIYLCSVLGGVEAFFGQGTRLTVV.

The CDR3 loop reads CASNQDSYNEQFF. CDR3 DNA sequence: TGTGCCAGTAACCAGGACAGTTACAATGAGCAGTTCTTC. V usage is TRBV28 and J usage is TRBJ2-1; possibly TRBD1 for D (6 bases). V lost 9 bases and J 4 bases, leaving 13 bases between the germline ends. This CDR3 has 13 amino acids. Germline assignment: CDR1 MDHEN and CDR2 SYDVKM.

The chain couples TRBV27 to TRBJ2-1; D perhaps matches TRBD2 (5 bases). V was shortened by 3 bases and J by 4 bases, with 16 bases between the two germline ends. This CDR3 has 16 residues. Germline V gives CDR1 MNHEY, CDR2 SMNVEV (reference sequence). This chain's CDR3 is CASSFEGQLGYNEQFF. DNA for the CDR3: TGTGCCAGCAGTTTCGAGGGTCAATTGGGGTACAATGAGCAGTTCTTC.

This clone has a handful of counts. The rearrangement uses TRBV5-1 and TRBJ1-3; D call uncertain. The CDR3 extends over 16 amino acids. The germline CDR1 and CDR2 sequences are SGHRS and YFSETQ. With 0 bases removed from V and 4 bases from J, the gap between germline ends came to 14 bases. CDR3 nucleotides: TGCGCCAGCAGCTTGGTGGCCGGGTTTGGCGGAAACACCATATATTTT. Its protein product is CASSLVAGFGGNTIYF.

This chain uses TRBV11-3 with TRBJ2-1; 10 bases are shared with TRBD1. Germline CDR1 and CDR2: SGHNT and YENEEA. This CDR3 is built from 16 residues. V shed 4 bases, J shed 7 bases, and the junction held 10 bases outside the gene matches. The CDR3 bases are TGTGCCAGCAGCTCTAGGGACAGGGGAATGAGTAATGAGCAGTTCTTC. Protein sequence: CASSSRDRGMSNEQFF.

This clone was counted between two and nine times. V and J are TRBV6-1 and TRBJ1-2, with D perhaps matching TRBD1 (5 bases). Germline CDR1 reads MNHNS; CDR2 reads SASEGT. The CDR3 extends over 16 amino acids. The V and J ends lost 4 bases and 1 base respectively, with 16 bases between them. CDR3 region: CASSGGGGENNYGYTF. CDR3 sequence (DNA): TGTGCCAGCAGTGGCGGTGGGGGGGAGAATAACTATGGCTACACCTTC.

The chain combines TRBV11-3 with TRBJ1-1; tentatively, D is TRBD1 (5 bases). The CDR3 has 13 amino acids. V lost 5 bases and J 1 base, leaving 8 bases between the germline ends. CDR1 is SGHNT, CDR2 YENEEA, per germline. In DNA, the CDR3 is TGTGCCAGCAGCCAGGGATGGAACACTGAAGCTTTCTTT. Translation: CASSQGWNTEAFF.

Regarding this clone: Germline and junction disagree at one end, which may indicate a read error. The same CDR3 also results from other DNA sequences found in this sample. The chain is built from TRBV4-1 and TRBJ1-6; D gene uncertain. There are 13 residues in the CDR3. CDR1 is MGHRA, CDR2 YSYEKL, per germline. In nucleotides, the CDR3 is TGCGCCAGCAGCATGGGAGTAAATTCCCCCCTCCACTTT. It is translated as CASSMGVNSPLHF.

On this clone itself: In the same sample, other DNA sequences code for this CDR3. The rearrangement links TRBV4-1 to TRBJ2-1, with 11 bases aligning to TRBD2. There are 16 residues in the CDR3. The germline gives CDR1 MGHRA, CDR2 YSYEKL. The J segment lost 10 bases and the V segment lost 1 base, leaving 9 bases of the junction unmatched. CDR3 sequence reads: CASSQALAGGQQEQFF. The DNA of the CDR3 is TGCGCCAGCAGCCAAGCTCTAGCGGGGGGTCAACAAGAGCAGTTCTTC.

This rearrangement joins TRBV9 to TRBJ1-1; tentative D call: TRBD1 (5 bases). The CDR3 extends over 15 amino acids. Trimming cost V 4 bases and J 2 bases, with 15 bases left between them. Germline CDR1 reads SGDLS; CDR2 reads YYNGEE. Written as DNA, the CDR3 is TGTGCCAGCAGCCCCCTATCCGGGGGAAACACTGAAGCTTTCTTT. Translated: CASSPLSGGNTEAFF.